This T cell receptor beta chain stems from a study of blood T cell repertoires in COVID-19. TCRdb keeps only in-frame clones here, not all; method: immunoSEQ multiplex PCR. The table includes 280,000 or so clones, 85% detected once. The specimen sequenced was PBMCs or T cells enriched from blood (not recorded which). The TCR sequence derives from a woman between 50 and 59 years old who had recovered from COVID-19.

The CDR3 DNA is TGCGCCAGCAGCTTCGACAGTTTTAATGGCTACACCTTC. Its translation is CASSFDSFNGYTF. This rearrangement joins TRBV5-1 to TRBJ1-2; weak D call: TRBD1 (5 bases). Germline V lookup: CDR1 SGHRS, CDR2 YFSETQ. V lost 2 bases and J lost 6, with 11 bases in between. The CDR3 consists of 13 residues. Complete variable domain (other parts from reference TRBV5-1 and TRBJ1-2): KAGVTQTPRYLIKTRGQQVTLSCSPISGHRSVSWYQQTPGQGLQFLFEYFSETQRNKGNFPGRFSGRQFSNSRSEMNVSTLELGDSALYLCASSFDSFNGYTFGSGTRLTVV.